Listed below are T cell receptor beta chains from one sample, sequenced in a study of identical twins. TCRdb used MiXCR to reprocess the 5' RACE reads, holding one entry per CDR3 protein. The sample has under 350,000 distinct CDR3 sequences; 8% to 9.5% are singletons. Separately, the same data were catalogued under a study of yellow fever vaccine responses in identical twins.

Sequencing used CD8+ T cells sorted from blood. Every receptor here comes from a young woman in good health. CDR3s include the opening cysteine and the closing phenylalanine or tryptophan.

TRBV4-1 | CASSHRTEEGETQYF
TRBV6-1 | CASSGWEGAGELFF
TRBV6-1 | CASSETSGGADTQYF
TRBV14 | CASSQAHRSYEQYF
TRBV15 | CATRGPWEGETQYF
TRBV10-1 | CASSESGEGDYEQYF
TRBV7-9 | CASSLQDSYEQYF
TRBV7-9 | CASRPGDRDYNEQFF
TRBV7-9 | CASSNSLNSYEQYF
TRBV7-9 | CASSSQGARTYEQYF
TRBV27 | CASSLGWDYEQYF
TRBV27 | CASRDSLSSYGYTF
TRBV7-6 | CASSLGVEETQYF
TRBV6-4 | CASKAAGGDTGELFF
TRBV5-6 | CASSLGSSGEKNNEQFF
TRBV29-1 | CSVETRTGPNSGANVLTF
TRBV6-1 | CASSEVVRGYEQYF
TRBV28 | CASSTRPAPGTQYF
TRBV7-9 | CASSPTSGGAWYEQYF
TRBV5-1 | CASSLFWRTDTQYF
TRBV5-1 | CASTQEGWTWGDTQYF
TRBV12-3/TRBV12-4 | CASTAGQPYNEQFF
TRBV11-2 | CASSFRGRDEQFF
TRBV7-2 | CASSLGSGDEQYF
TRBV6-1 | CASSDVYRDYTDTQYF
TRBV4-2 | CASSRGLAETYEQYF
TRBV20-1 | CSARGETGGDEAFF
TRBV7-3 | CASSFLDRGMTGELFF
TRBV20-1 | CSARNTSGGAYTQYF
TRBV7-9 | CASSFGRASYEQYF
TRBV7-6 | CASSSGPLAGYSYNEQFF
TRBV6-2/TRBV6-3 | CASGTYYNEQFF
TRBV3-1 | CASSQGDRGNYIQYF
TRBV27 | CASSLQGHSTGYEQYF
TRBV7-9 | CASSLAQDYEQYF
TRBV10-3 | CAITEGTSPYEQYF
TRBV21-1 | CASSRSRFYEQYF
TRBV7-9 | CASSLASMAADTQYF
TRBV7-9 | CASSEGMGRNNEQFF
TRBV25-1 | CASSELESYYGYTF
TRBV20-1 | CSALGHERNEQFF